This passage covers 24 T cell receptor beta chains from one sample sequenced in a study of blood T cell repertoires in COVID-19. Sequencing used immunoSEQ multiplex PCR; TCRdb keeps in-frame clones, though not all of them. In the table there are tens of thousands of clones, about 82% of which are singletons. Sequencing input: peripheral blood. Receptors originate from an older woman with acute or convalescent COVID-19.

The count of this clone is one. This chain joins TRBV11-2 and TRBJ1-6; D perhaps matches TRBD1 (6 bases). Germline lookup yields CDR1 SGHAT and CDR2 FQNNGV. This CDR3 region has 16 residues. With 5 bases removed from V and 8 bases from J, the gap between germline ends came to 19 bases. The CDR3 DNA sequence: TGTGCCAGCAGCGCACCCTTACAGGGTGTAGATTCACCCCTCCACTTT. Protein product: CASSAPLQGVDSPLHF.

Only a few counts were recorded for this clone. The chain couples TRBV6-1 to TRBJ2-7, with D maybe TRBD1 (5 bases). The CDR3 covers 14 residues. V was cut by 2 bases and J by 6 bases, with 14 bases left in between. Germline values: CDR1 MNHNS, CDR2 SASEGT. The CDR3 loop is CASSESGHTSEQYF. DNA for the CDR3: TGTGCCAGCAGTGAATCTGGACACACCTCCGAGCAGTACTTC.

V gene TRBV7-3 combines with J gene TRBJ2-1, with TRBD1 identical over 7 bases. The CDR3 totals 13 residues. Germline trimming cut 4 bases from V and 7 bases from J; bases unmatched to any gene: 4. Per the germline V gene, CDR1 is SGHTA and CDR2 is FQGTGA. The CDR3 DNA follows: TGTGCCAGCAGCTCACAGGGGATAAATGAGCAGTTCTTC. Translated, it gives CASSSQGINEQFF.

The rearrangement joins TRBV6-5 to TRBJ1-4; TRBD1 matches at 7 bases. J was trimmed by 5 bases and V by 6 bases; bases with no gene match: 9. The germline CDR1 and CDR2 sequences are MNHEY and SVGAGI. CDR3 size: 15 residues. CDR3 coding DNA: TGTGCCAGCAGGCCCCGGGACAGACTAAATGAAAAACTGTTTTTT. Amino acids: CASRPRDRLNEKLFF.

The chain employs TRBV19 and TRBJ1-5; 9 bases agree with TRBD1. The CDR3 sequence is 16 residues long. V gave up 4 bases and J gave up 1 base; unmatched junction bases: 5. Germline V CDR1 and CDR2: LNHDA, SQIVND (reference sequence). The CDR3 is CASSRGQGGSNQPQHF. The CDR3 DNA reads TGTGCCAGTAGTAGGGGACAGGGCGGAAGCAATCAGCCCCAGCATTTT.

The V gene is TRBV19, the J gene TRBJ1-1; D possibly corresponds to TRBD1 (6 bases). CDR3 length: 14 amino acids. In germline, CDR1 is LNHDA, CDR2 SQIVND (reference sequence). V lost 5 bases to trimming and J lost 5 bases, with 15 bases between them. The CDR3 here is CASSRRGGDTEAFF. DNA of the CDR3: TGTGCCAGTAGTCGCCGGGGGGGCGATACTGAAGCTTTCTTT.

The CDR3 reads CASSSGQFTGELFF. The CDR3 nucleotides read TGCGCCAGCAGCTCCGGACAGTTCACCGGGGAGCTGTTTTTT. The chain couples TRBV4-1 to TRBJ2-2; maybe TRBD1 (6 bases). V was pared by 5 bases and J by 4 bases, with 11 bases between. Looked up from germline, CDR1 is MGHRA and CDR2 is YSYEKL. The CDR3 contains 14 residues.

The CDR3 nucleotides are TGTGCCAGCAGCTTAGATATCGGGGAGCTGTTTTTT. Its protein product is CASSLDIGELFF. This sequence joins TRBV7-2 and TRBJ2-2, with D hard to call. Germline lookup yields CDR1 SGHTA and CDR2 FQGNSA. The CDR3 is 12 residues long. Deletions cut 1 base from V and 7 bases from J, with 4 bases between.

The J gene is TRBJ2-3, the V gene TRBV24-1, with 9 bases that match TRBD1. The CDR3 has 15 amino acids. After removal of 4 bases from V and 3 bases from J, the junction contained 4 bases not matched to a gene. Looked up from germline, CDR1 is KGHDR and CDR2 is SFDVKD. Here the CDR3 DNA reads TGTGCCACCAGTGACCCGGGACAGGGTACAGATACGCAGTATTTT. The encoded protein is CATSDPGQGTDTQYF.

The genes are TRBV5-1 and TRBJ2-3; TRBD1 matches 11 bases. Germline CDR1 reads SGHRS; CDR2 reads YFSETQ. V gave up 4 bases and J gave up 5 bases; unmatched junction bases: 9. This CDR3 has 16 amino acids. CDR3 coding DNA: TGCGCCAGCAGCGGAGGGGACAGGGGGTGGAGAGATACGCAGTATTTT. Its protein is CASSGGDRGWRDTQYF. The variable domain in full, with the rest retrieved from reference TRBV5-1 and TRBJ2-3, is KAGVTQTPRYLIKTRGQQVTLSCSPISGHRSVSWYQQTPGQGLQFLFEYFSETQRNKGNFPGRFSGRQFSNSRSEMNVSTLELGDSALYLCASSGGDRGWRDTQYFGPGTRLTVL.

The J gene is TRBJ1-1, the V gene TRBV27; 9 nucleotides match TRBD1. Looked up from germline, CDR1 is MNHEY and CDR2 is SMNVEV (reference sequence). The length of the CDR3 is 14 residues. The trim removed 10 bases at V and 5 bases at J, leaving 11 bases unmatched. DNA of the CDR3: TGTGCCACGTATACCGGGACAGGGCGAACTGAAGCTTTCTTT. Protein product: CATYTGTGRTEAFF.

This chain connects TRBV18 to TRBJ1-1, with D unclear. CDR3 length: 12 amino acids. V was cut by 2 bases and J by 8 bases, with 9 bases left in between. CDR1 KGHSH and CDR2 LQKENI come from the germline V gene. The CDR3 nucleotides are TGTGCCAGCTCACCATGGGCAGACGAAGCTTTCTTT. Translating gives CASSPWADEAFF.

The rearrangement links TRBV11-2 to TRBJ1-6, with D perhaps TRBD1 (6 bases). CDR1 is SGHAT and CDR2 is FQNNGV in the germline V gene. This CDR3 comprises 13 residues. Trimming shortened V by 5 bases and J by 9 bases, and 11 bases separated the two germline ends. The CDR3 spells CASSLAQGSPLHF. For the CDR3, the DNA is TGTGCCAGCAGCCTCGCACAGGGTTCACCCCTCCACTTT.

The chain has TRBV5-1 and TRBJ2-7, with 7 bases fitting TRBD1. Germline V gives CDR1 SGHRS, CDR2 YFSETQ. The CDR3 is 15 residues long. V shed 0 bases, J shed 2 bases, and the junction held 5 bases outside the gene matches. Here the CDR3 DNA reads TGCGCCAGCAGCTTGGGTGGACAGGCTCCCTACGAGCAGTACTTC. Protein product: CASSLGGQAPYEQYF.

This chain uses TRBV10-3 with TRBJ2-2; the match to TRBD2 covers 8 bases. The V and J ends lost 10 bases and 4 bases, in that order; junction bases with no gene match: 8. The CDR3 is 14 amino acids. Per germline, CDR1 ENHRY and CDR2 SYGVKD. The CDR3 DNA reads as TGTGCCACCCGTGGAGCGGGGGCCACCGGGGAGCTGTTTTTT. This translates into CATRGAGATGELFF.

This chain connects TRBV5-1 to TRBJ2-5, with D tentatively TRBD2 (6 bases). The germline V gene encodes CDR1 SGHRS and CDR2 YFSETQ. Between the trimmed V and J ends, which lost 4 bases and 7 bases, there was a span of 20 bases. This CDR3 is built from 15 residues. This CDR3 is CASSPGDGLRGTQYF. In DNA form, the CDR3 reads TGCGCCAGCAGCCCGGGGGATGGGTTACGAGGGACCCAGTACTTC.

This clone was counted once. This chain uses TRBV3-1 (or the pseudogene TRBV3-2) with TRBJ1-5, with a weak D call TRBD1 (6 bases). The CDR3 extends over 14 amino acids. V was trimmed by 2 bases and J by 1 base, leaving 6 bases between them. Per the germline V gene, CDR1 is LGHDT and CDR2 is YNNKEL (reference sequence). This chain's CDR3 is CASSQRGSNQPQHF. The CDR3 bases are TGTGCCAGCAGCCAAAGGGGGAGCAATCAGCCCCAGCATTTT.

The chain recombines TRBV2 with TRBJ1-1; maybe TRBD1 (6 bases). CDR1 is SNHLY, CDR2 FYNNEI, per germline. The CDR3 runs 15 residues. V was pared by 7 bases and J by 1 base, with 16 bases between. The CDR3 sequence is CASTHTGRKNTEAFF. CDR3 DNA: TGTGCCAGCACCCACACAGGGCGGAAGAACACTGAAGCTTTCTTT.

The V gene is TRBV5-1, the J gene TRBJ1-1; 7 bases line up with TRBD1. Per the germline V gene, CDR1 is SGHRS and CDR2 is YFSETQ. With 4 bases clipped from V and 1 base from J, the junction kept 4 bases outside the gene matches. This CDR3 contains 14 residues. For the CDR3, the DNA is TGCGCCAGCAGCCCTCGGACAGGGAACACTGAAGCTTTCTTT. The encoded protein is CASSPRTGNTEAFF.

The chain is built from TRBV7-2 and TRBJ2-5, with TRBD2 matching 9 bases. The ends lost 5 bases at V and 3 bases at J; junction bases unmatched: 4. The germline V gene has CDR1 SGHTA and CDR2 FQGNSA. The CDR3 spans 14 residues. The CDR3 DNA reads TGTGCCAGCAGCCGCAGGACTAGCGAAGAGACCCAGTACTTC. Its protein product is CASSRRTSEETQYF.

This chain links TRBV12-3 or TRBV12-4 with TRBJ2-1; 8 nucleotides align to TRBD2. CDR3 length: 11 amino acids. The J segment lost 9 bases and the V segment lost 6 bases, leaving 1 base of the junction unmatched. The CDR3 nucleotides read TGTGCCAGCAGGACTAGCGCTGAGCAGTTCTTC. It specifies CASRTSAEQFF.

The CDR3 region is CASSYSVGYSGNTIYF. The CDR3 nucleotides read TGTGCCAGCAGTTACTCGGTCGGGTACTCTGGAAACACCATATATTTT. The rearrangement links TRBV6-5 to TRBJ1-3; D ambiguous. The germline V gene has CDR1 MNHEY and CDR2 SVGAGI. Deletions cut 0 bases from V and 0 bases from J, with 9 bases between. The CDR3 has 16 residues.

The rearrangement links TRBV13 to TRBJ2-2; TRBD1 agrees at 7 bases. Trimming at V came to 5 bases and at J to 4 bases, leaving 10 bases not matched to a gene. The germline CDR1 and CDR2 sequences are PRHDT and FYEKMQ (reference sequence). The CDR3 has 16 amino acids. DNA for the CDR3: TGTGCCAGCAGCCCCCCCGGGACAGACCTCACCGGGGAGCTGTTTTTT. This sequence encodes CASSPPGTDLTGELFF. The full variable domain, completed using reference TRBV13 and TRBJ2-2, is AAGVIQSPRHLIKEKRETATLKCYPIPRHDTVYWYQQGPGQDPQFLISFYEKMQSDKGSIPDRFSAQQFSDYHSELNMSSLELGDSALYFCASSPPGTDLTGELFFGEGSRLTVL.

V gene TRBV12-3 or TRBV12-4 combines with J gene TRBJ2-3; TRBD2 matches at 8 bases. The CDR3 runs 12 residues. V trimming: 5 bases; J trimming: 11 bases; junction bases outside the gene matches: 6. CDR3: CASSQPGLVQYF. The CDR3 DNA reads as TGTGCCAGCAGTCAGCCGGGACTAGTGCAGTATTTT.